The 18 T cell receptor beta chains below come from one sample, sequenced in a study of T cells after yellow fever vaccination. A single record per CDR3 protein comes from TCRdb applying MiXCR to the 5' RACE reads. The table includes 450,000 to 550,000 distinct CDR3 sequences, roughly 21% detected once. This specimen was PBMCs, taken 15 days after the yellow fever booster vaccination. The receptors derive from a man aged 25 to 45 who received the YFV17D yellow fever vaccine.

This clonotype occurred a few times. The chain employs TRBV20-1 and TRBJ2-1, with 9 bases aligning to TRBD2. Germline CDR1 and CDR2: DFQATT and SNEGSKA (reference sequence). J was trimmed by 6 bases and V by 6 bases; bases with no gene match: 6. The CDR3 has 13 residues. Written as DNA, the CDR3 is TGCAGTGCCTCCGGGACTAGCCCCAATGAGCAGTTCTTC. The encoded protein is CSASGTSPNEQFF.

This clonotype was counted a few times. One end of the junction is discordant with germline, which a read error may explain. CDR3 in DNA: TGCAGTGCTAGGGGCCGTGGTGGCCCGGGGATTTTC. It yields the protein CSARGRGGPGIF. The chain uses TRBV20-1 and TRBJ1-2; D call uncertain. The germline V gene has CDR1 DFQATT and CDR2 SNEGSKA (reference sequence). This CDR3 spans 12 amino acids.

The chain combines TRBV11-1 with TRBJ1-4; D gene unclear. Germline V gene sequence: CDR1 SGHAT, CDR2 FQDESV (reference sequence). The CDR3 extends over 14 amino acids. The V end was cut by 4 bases, the J end by 7 bases, with 13 bases between. This CDR3 is CASSSRRASEKLFF. In nucleotides, the CDR3 is TGTGCCAGCAGCTCACGGCGTGCGTCTGAAAAACTGTTTTTT.

The V and J genes are TRBV7-2 and TRBJ1-3, with D unclear. Germline V gene lookup returns CDR1 SGHTA and CDR2 FQGNSA. The length of the CDR3 is 12 residues. With 5 bases removed from V and 4 bases from J, the gap between germline ends came to 6 bases. CDR3 region: CASSIQGNTIYF. The CDR3 DNA reads TGTGCCAGCAGCATACAGGGAAACACCATATATTTT.

In this sample, this clonotype turned up once. The V gene is TRBV7-9, the J gene TRBJ2-1, with 8 bases that match TRBD2. The CDR3 is made up of 15 amino acids. Germline V gene lookup returns CDR1 SEHNR and CDR2 FQNEAQ (reference sequence). The V segment lost 4 bases and the J segment 9 bases; nucleotides outside the gene matches: 11. The CDR3 DNA reads as TGTGCCAGCAGCTCTAGCGGGCTTCACAAGGGTGAGCAGTTCTTC. This encodes CASSSSGLHKGEQFF.

The chain links TRBV12-3 or TRBV12-4 to TRBJ2-7; D may correspond to TRBD1 or TRBD2 (5 bases each). V dropped 3 bases and J dropped 6 bases, with 15 bases sitting between them. The CDR3 covers 14 residues. CDR3: CASSLVGGWGEQYF. DNA for the CDR3: TGTGCCAGCAGTTTGGTTGGGGGATGGGGCGAGCAGTACTTC.

In this sample, this clonotype turned up a few times. The chain has TRBV20-1 and TRBJ2-7; tentative D call: TRBD2 (7 bases). The CDR3 spans 14 residues. The V end was cut by 6 bases, the J end by 1 base, with 16 bases between. Germline CDR1 DFQATT, CDR2 SNEGSKA (reference sequence). The CDR3 sequence: CSAPEGGVSYEQYF. The CDR3 DNA reads as TGCAGTGCGCCAGAGGGGGGGGTTTCCTACGAGCAGTACTTC.

This clonotype was seen a handful of times. The chain's CDR3 is CSAPRGDTNTLFF. In DNA form, the CDR3 reads TGCAGTGCTCCCCGGGGGGACACGAATACCCTGTTTTTT. The rearrangement uses TRBV20-1 and TRBJ1-4; D is perhaps TRBD1 (6 bases). Germline CDR1 reads DFQATT; CDR2 reads SNEGSKA (reference sequence). This CDR3 spans 13 amino acids. V dropped 5 bases and J dropped 14 bases, with 21 bases sitting between them.

The CDR3 protein is CASSLIQYLAGGTDTQYF. CDR3 coding DNA: TGTGCCAGCAGCCTAATTCAATATTTAGCGGGAGGGACCGATACGCAGTATTTT. The V call is TRBV4-2, the J call TRBJ2-3, with 11 bases identical to TRBD2. The CDR3 is 18 amino acids. With 4 bases clipped from V and 6 bases from J, the junction kept 15 bases outside the gene matches. The V gene's germline CDR1 is LGHNA and CDR2 YNFKEQ.

J is TRBJ1-1 and V is TRBV6-2 or TRBV6-3, with D possibly TRBD1 on 5 matching bases. The CDR3 has 11 residues. Germline V lookup: CDR1 MNHEY, CDR2 SVGEGT. The V end was cut by 8 bases, the J end by 11 bases, with 15 bases between. CDR3 coding DNA: TGTGCCAGCGATGATGCAGGGTGGGCTTTCTTT. Its protein product is CASDDAGWAFF.

This clonotype was counted only a few times. CDR3 nucleotides: TGTGCCAGCAGCACCGGGACTCCATCCTACAATGAGCAGTTCTTC. This sequence encodes CASSTGTPSYNEQFF. This chain links TRBV7-9 with TRBJ2-1, with D perhaps TRBD2 (6 bases). Germline V lookup: CDR1 SEHNR, CDR2 FQNEAQ (reference sequence). CDR3 length: 15 amino acids. Trimming removed 5 bases at V and 1 base at J, with 12 bases between.

The genes are TRBV20-1 and TRBJ1-4, with D unresolved. Trimming stripped 3 bases from V and 12 bases from J, with 17 bases between. Germline-derived CDR1 and CDR2 are DFQATT and SNEGSKA (reference sequence). The CDR3 runs 13 residues. The DNA for the CDR3 is TGCAGTGCTAGGGTCGGACCCTCCCGGGAACTGTTTTTT. Amino acids: CSARVGPSRELFF.

This clonotype was seen more than once but under ten times. The chain recombines TRBV7-2 with TRBJ2-7, with unresolved D. Deletions cut 5 bases from V and 0 bases from J, with 11 bases between. CDR1 and CDR2 from the germline V gene are SGHTA and FQGNSA. The CDR3 is 14 residues long. The CDR3 reads CASSLETLSYEQYF. The CDR3 coding sequence is TGTGCCAGCAGCCTCGAAACCCTCTCCTACGAGCAGTACTTC.

This chain joins TRBV10-3 and TRBJ2-7, with 7 bases identical to TRBD1. Germline loops: CDR1 ENHRY, CDR2 SYGVKD. CDR3 size: 16 residues. V gave up 2 bases and J gave up 3 bases; unmatched junction bases: 10. CDR3 DNA: TGTGCCATCAGTGAGCCCAGGACAGGCTATAGCTACGAGCAGTACTTC. As protein: CAISEPRTGYSYEQYF.

A remark on this clonotype: One junction end does not reproduce the germline sequence, and a read error may be involved. This chain connects TRBV11-2 to TRBJ2-1; 14 nucleotides agree with TRBD2. The germline V gene encodes CDR1 SGHAT and CDR2 FQNNGV. The CDR3 extends over 17 amino acids. The CDR3 spells CASSLDPGLAGATEQIF. Written as DNA, the CDR3 is TGTGCCAGCAGCTTAGATCCGGGACTAGCGGGAGCGACTGAGCAGATCTTC.

The chain carries TRBV24-1 and TRBJ2-1; 11 bases match TRBD2. Germline-derived CDR1 and CDR2 are KGHDR and SFDVKD. V dropped 3 bases and J dropped 4; count of bases not matched to a gene: 4. This CDR3 is built from 16 residues. CDR3 amino acids: CATSDPSSGGYNEQFF. CDR3 in DNA: TGTGCCACCAGTGATCCATCTAGCGGGGGGTACAATGAGCAGTTCTTC.

The chain is built from TRBV2 and TRBJ2-7; TRBD2 matches 9 bases. CDR1 is SNHLY and CDR2 is FYNNEI in the germline V gene. With V trimmed by 7 bases and J by 3 bases, 7 bases remained unmatched. The CDR3 is made up of 14 amino acids. In DNA, the CDR3 is TGTGCCAGCAAGGCGACTAGCGGTCTCTACGAGCAGTACTTC. It translates to CASKATSGLYEQYF.

The V gene is TRBV7-2, the J gene TRBJ2-5; D might be TRBD1 or TRBD2, each matching 6 bases. Germline CDR1 SGHTA, CDR2 FQGNSA. There are 16 residues in the CDR3. Trimming removed 3 bases from V and 5 bases from J, with 19 bases in between. The CDR3 spells CASSLSPGALGETQYF. The CDR3 DNA is TGTGCCAGCAGCTTGTCCCCGGGGGCCTTGGGTGAGACCCAGTACTTC.